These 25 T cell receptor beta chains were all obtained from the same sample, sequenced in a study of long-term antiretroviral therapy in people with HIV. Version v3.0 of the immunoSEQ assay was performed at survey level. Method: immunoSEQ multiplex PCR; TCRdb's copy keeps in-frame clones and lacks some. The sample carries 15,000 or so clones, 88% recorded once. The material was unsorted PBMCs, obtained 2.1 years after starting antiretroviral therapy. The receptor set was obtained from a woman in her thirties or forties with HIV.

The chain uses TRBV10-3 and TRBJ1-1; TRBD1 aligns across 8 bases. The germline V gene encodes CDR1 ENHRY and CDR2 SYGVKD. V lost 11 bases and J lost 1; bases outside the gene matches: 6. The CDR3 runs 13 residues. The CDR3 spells CAATGTGNTEAFF. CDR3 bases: TGTGCCGCCACCGGGACAGGGAACACTGAAGCTTTCTTT.

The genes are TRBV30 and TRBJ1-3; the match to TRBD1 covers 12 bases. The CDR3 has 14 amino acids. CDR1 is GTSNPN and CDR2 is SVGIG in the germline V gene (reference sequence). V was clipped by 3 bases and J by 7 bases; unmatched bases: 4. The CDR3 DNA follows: TGTGCCTGGAGGGAGGGGACAGGGGGCAACACCATATATTTT. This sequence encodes CAWREGTGGNTIYF.

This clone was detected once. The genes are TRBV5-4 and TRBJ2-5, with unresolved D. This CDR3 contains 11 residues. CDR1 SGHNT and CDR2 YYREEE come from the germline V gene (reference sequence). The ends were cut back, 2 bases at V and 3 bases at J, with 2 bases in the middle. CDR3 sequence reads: CASSLKETQYF. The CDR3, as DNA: TGTGCCAGCAGCTTAAAAGAGACCCAGTACTTC.

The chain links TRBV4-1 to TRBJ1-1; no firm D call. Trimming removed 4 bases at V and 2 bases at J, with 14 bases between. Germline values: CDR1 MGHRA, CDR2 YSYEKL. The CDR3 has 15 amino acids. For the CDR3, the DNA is TGCGCCAGCAGCCGCTTATACCGGGTCAACACTGAAGCTTTCTTT. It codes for CASSRLYRVNTEAFF.

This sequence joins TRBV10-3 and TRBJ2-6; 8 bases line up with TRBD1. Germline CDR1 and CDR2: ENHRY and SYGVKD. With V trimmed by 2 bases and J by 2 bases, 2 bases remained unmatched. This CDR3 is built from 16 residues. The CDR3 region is CAISEPQGAGANVLTF. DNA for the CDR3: TGTGCCATCAGTGAGCCACAGGGGGCTGGGGCCAACGTCCTGACTTTC.

DNA for the CDR3: TGTGCCAGCAGCTTTCGGGGCGGAGGAGGCTACGAGCAGTACTTC. Translated, it gives CASSFRGGGGYEQYF. This sequence joins TRBV7-9 and TRBJ2-7; tentatively, D is TRBD1 or TRBD2 (5 bases each). The CDR3 has 15 residues. Deletions cut 3 bases from V and 3 bases from J, with 15 bases between. The germline CDR1 and CDR2 sequences are SEHNR and FQNEAQ (reference sequence).

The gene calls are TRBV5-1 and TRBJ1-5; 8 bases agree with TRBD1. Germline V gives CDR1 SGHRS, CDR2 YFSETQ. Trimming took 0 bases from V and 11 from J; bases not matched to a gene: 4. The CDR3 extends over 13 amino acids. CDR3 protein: CASSLGKGQAQHF. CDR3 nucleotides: TGCGCCAGCAGCTTGGGCAAGGGACAGGCCCAGCATTTT.

CDR3: CASSLPTFGGYTF. The CDR3 DNA reads as TGTGCCAGCAGCTTGCCCACGTTTGGTGGCTACACCTTC. The J gene is TRBJ1-2, the V gene TRBV7-2; D uncertain. The CDR3 has 13 amino acids. Germline CDR1 is SGHTA and CDR2 is FQGNSA. V lost 3 bases and J lost 7, with 12 bases in between.

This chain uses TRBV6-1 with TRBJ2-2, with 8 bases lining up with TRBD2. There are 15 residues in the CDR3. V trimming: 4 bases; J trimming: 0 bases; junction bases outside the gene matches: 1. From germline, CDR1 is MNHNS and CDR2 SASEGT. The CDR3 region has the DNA TGTGCCAGCAGTGTGGGACTAGCGAACACCGGGGAGCTGTTTTTT. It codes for CASSVGLANTGELFF.

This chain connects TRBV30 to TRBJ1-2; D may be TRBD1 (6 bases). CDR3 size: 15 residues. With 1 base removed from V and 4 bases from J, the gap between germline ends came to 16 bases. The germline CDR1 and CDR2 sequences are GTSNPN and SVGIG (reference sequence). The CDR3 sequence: CAWSDRQAAGYGYTF. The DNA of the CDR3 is TGTGCCTGGAGTGACCGACAGGCCGCGGGCTATGGCTACACCTTC.

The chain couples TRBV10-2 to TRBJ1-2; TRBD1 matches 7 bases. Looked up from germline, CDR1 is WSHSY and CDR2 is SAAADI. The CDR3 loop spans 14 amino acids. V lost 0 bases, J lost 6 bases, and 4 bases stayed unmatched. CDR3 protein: CASSESGTGDGYTF. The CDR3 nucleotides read TGCGCCAGCAGTGAGTCAGGTACAGGGGATGGCTACACCTTC.

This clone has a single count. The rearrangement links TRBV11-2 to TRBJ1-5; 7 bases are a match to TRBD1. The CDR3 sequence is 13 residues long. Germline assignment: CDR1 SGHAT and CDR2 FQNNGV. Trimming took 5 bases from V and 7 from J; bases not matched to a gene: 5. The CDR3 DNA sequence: TGTGCCAGCAGCCAGGGGGGGTTGCAGCCCCAGCATTTT. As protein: CASSQGGLQPQHF.

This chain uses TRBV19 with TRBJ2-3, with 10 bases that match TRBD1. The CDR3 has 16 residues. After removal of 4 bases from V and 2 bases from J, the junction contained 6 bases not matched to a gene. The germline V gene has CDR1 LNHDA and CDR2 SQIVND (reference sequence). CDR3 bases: TGTGCCAGTAGTAAAGGACAGGGGGTACCCACAGATACGCAGTATTTT. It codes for CASSKGQGVPTDTQYF.

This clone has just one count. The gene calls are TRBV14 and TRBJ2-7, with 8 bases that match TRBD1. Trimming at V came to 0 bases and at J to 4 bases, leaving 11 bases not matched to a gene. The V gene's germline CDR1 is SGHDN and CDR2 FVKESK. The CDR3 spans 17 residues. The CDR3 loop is CASSQDGDRTTRYEQYF. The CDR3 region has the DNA TGTGCCAGCAGCCAAGATGGGGACAGGACAACTAGGTACGAGCAGTACTTC.

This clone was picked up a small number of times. The CDR3 sequence: CSVEVLGGYTF. CDR3 bases: TGCAGCGTTGAGGTTCTCGGTGGCTACACCTTC. The J gene is TRBJ1-2, the V gene TRBV29-1; no clear D gene. Germline CDR1 reads SQVTM; CDR2 reads ANQGSEA. CDR3 length equals 11 residues. V lost 3 bases and J 7 bases, leaving 9 bases between the germline ends.

The CDR3 region has the DNA TGTGCCAGCAGTTACTCCGGGGGTACCACTGAAGCTTTCTTT. Translating gives CASSYSGGTTEAFF. The gene calls are TRBV6-5 and TRBJ1-1, with D perhaps TRBD1 (5 bases). This CDR3 has 14 residues. Trimming cost V 0 bases and J 4 bases, with 9 bases left between them. Germline V gives CDR1 MNHEY, CDR2 SVGAGI.

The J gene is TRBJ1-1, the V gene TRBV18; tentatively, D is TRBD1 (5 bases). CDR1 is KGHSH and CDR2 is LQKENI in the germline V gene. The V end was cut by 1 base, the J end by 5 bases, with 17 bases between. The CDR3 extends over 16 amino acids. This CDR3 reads CASSPQPSGGGTEAFF. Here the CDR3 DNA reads TGTGCCAGCTCACCACAACCGTCCGGGGGAGGGACTGAAGCTTTCTTT.

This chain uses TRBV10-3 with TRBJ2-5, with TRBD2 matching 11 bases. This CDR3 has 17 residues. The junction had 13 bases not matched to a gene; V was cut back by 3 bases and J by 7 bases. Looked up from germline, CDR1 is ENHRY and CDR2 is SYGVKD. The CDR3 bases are TGTGCCATCAGTGATTCGAGACTAGCGGGGATTTTGGGGACCCAGTACTTC. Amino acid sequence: CAISDSRLAGILGTQYF.

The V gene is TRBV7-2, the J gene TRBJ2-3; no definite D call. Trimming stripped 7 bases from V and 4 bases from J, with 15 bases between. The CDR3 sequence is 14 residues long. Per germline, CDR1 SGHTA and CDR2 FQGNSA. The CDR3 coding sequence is TGTGCCAGCACCCTTACCCTAGACCCAGATACGCAGTATTTT. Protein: CASTLTLDPDTQYF.

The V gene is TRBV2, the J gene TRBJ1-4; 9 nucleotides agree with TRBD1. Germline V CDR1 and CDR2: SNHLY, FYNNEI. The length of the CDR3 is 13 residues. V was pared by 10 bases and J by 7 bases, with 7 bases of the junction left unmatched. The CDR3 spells CAITGGQGEKLFF. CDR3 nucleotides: TGTGCCATTACAGGGGGCCAGGGTGAAAAACTGTTTTTT.

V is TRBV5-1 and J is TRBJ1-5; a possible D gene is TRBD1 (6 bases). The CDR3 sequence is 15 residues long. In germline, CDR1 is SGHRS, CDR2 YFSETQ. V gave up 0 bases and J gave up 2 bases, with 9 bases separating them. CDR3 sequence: CASSLEGGGNQPQHF. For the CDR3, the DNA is TGCGCCAGCAGCTTGGAGGGGGGCGGCAATCAGCCCCAGCATTTT.

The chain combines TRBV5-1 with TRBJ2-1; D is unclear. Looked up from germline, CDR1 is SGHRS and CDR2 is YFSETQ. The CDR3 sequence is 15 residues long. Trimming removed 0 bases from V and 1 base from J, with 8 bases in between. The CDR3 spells CASSLGWESYNEQFF. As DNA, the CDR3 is TGCGCCAGCAGCTTGGGGTGGGAATCCTACAATGAGCAGTTCTTC.

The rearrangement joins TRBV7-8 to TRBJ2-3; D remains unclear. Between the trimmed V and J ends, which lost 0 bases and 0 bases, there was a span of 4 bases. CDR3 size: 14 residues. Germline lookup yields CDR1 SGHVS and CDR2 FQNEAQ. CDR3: CASSLATSTDTQYF. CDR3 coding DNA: TGTGCCAGCAGCTTAGCCACTAGCACAGATACGCAGTATTTT.

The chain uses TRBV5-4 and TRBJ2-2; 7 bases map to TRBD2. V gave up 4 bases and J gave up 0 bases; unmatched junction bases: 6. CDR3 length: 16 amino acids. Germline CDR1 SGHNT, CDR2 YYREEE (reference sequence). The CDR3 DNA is TGTGCCAGCAGCCGTCCGGGGGGAGCGAACACCGGGGAGCTGTTTTTT. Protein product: CASSRPGGANTGELFF. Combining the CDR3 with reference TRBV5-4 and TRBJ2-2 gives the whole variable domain ETGVTQSPTHLIKTRGQQVTLRCSSQSGHNTVSWYQQALGQGPQFIFQYYREEENGRGNFPPRFSGLQFPNYSSELNVNALELDDSALYLCASSRPGGANTGELFFGEGSRLTVL.

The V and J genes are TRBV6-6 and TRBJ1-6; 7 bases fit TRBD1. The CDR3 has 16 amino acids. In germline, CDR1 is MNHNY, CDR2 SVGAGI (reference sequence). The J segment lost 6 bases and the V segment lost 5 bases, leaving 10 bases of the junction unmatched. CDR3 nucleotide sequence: TGTGCCAGCAGTATCAGGGGGGACAGCTCTAATTCACCCCTCCACTTT. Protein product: CASSIRGDSSNSPLHF.